Following are 10 T cell receptor beta chains from one sample sequenced in a study of cytomegalovirus exposure and HLA in healthy donors. Use of 60 Vbeta and 13 Jbeta primers characterized the PCR. The assay was immunoSEQ multiplex PCR, and TCRdb's table has in-frame clones only and misses some. Of 100,000 to 120,000 clones in the sample, 60% to 80% were seen once. The sample was PBMCs. All receptors derive from a woman in her twenties or thirties in good health and CMV-seropositive.

This sequence joins TRBV5-6 and TRBJ1-2, with TRBD1 as a possible D gene (6 bases). Germline V gives CDR1 SGHDT, CDR2 YYEEEE. The CDR3 is 15 residues long. Deletions cut 4 bases from V and 1 base from J, with 14 bases between. DNA of the CDR3: TGTGCCAGCAGCCCTGGGACACCAGTTAACTATGGCTACACCTTC. Protein sequence: CASSPGTPVNYGYTF. Full variable domain (outside the CDR3, taken from reference TRBV5-6 and TRBJ1-2): DAGVTQSPTHLIKTRGQQVTLRCSPKSGHDTVSWYQQALGQGPQFIFQYYEEEERQRGNFPDRFSGHQFPNYSSELNVNALLLGDSALYLCASSPGTPVNYGYTFGSGTRLTVV.

The chain carries TRBV30 and TRBJ1-2; D perhaps matches TRBD1 (5 bases). Germline V lookup: CDR1 GTSNPN, CDR2 SVGIG (reference sequence). Trimming stripped 2 bases from V and 1 base from J, with 8 bases between. This CDR3 is built from 13 residues. The CDR3 loop is CAWSPDSNYGYTF. The CDR3 DNA reads as TGTGCCTGGAGTCCAGACAGTAACTATGGCTACACCTTC.

This clone was detected once. The V call is TRBV19, the J call TRBJ1-3; no definite D call. This CDR3 contains 16 residues. V gave up 5 bases and J gave up 3 bases, with 17 bases separating them. The germline CDR1 and CDR2 sequences are LNHDA and SQIVND (reference sequence). CDR3 DNA: TGTGCCAGTAGTTTACACGACCGGGGAGATGGAAACACCATATATTTT. Protein: CASSLHDRGDGNTIYF.

V is TRBV6-1 and J is TRBJ2-5; 11 bases match TRBD1. The J call may be mistaken, given a closer DNA end match to TRBJ2-7. CDR3 length: 14 amino acids. Per germline, CDR1 MNHNS and CDR2 SASEGT. The CDR3 spells CASSDGTGGYEQYF. The CDR3 DNA is TGTGCCAGCAGTGACGGGACAGGGGGCTACGAGCAGTACTTC.

The rearrangement uses TRBV4-1 and TRBJ2-5; D possibly corresponds to TRBD2 (6 bases). The ends were cut back, 3 bases at V and 5 bases at J, with 19 bases in the middle. The germline CDR1 and CDR2 sequences are MGHRA and YSYEKL. The CDR3 length is 16 residues. The CDR3 sequence: CASSQGGTYARETQYF. CDR3 nucleotides: TGCGCCAGCAGCCAGGGGGGAACCTATGCTCGGGAGACCCAGTACTTC.

The chain carries TRBV30 and TRBJ2-5; 7 bases map to TRBD2. The CDR3 totals 14 residues. Germline CDR1 GTSNPN, CDR2 SVGIG (reference sequence). J lost 13 bases, V lost 3 bases, and 17 bases had no gene match. In DNA form, the CDR3 reads TGTGCCTGGAGGTCTACTGGCGGGGGAGGTACATGGTACTTC. Its protein is CAWRSTGGGGTWYF.

The chain links TRBV11-2 to TRBJ2-7; 8 bases align to TRBD2. Per germline, CDR1 SGHAT and CDR2 FQNNGV. J lost 3 bases, V lost 5 bases, and 6 bases had no gene match. The CDR3 covers 14 residues. CDR3: CASSASGTSYEQYF. CDR3 sequence (DNA): TGTGCCAGCAGCGCCTCCGGGACTAGCTACGAGCAGTACTTC.

The chain joins TRBV10-3 to TRBJ2-5, with TRBD2 identical over 11 bases. There are 20 residues in the CDR3. Germline trimming cut 3 bases from V and 2 bases from J; bases unmatched to any gene: 17. The germline gives CDR1 ENHRY, CDR2 SYGVKD. CDR3 bases: TGTGCCATCAGTGAATTAGGCCAGAAGGGGCGACTAGCGGGGCAAGAGACCCAGTACTTC. Translation: CAISELGQKGRLAGQETQYF.

The chain carries TRBV25-1 and TRBJ1-4; TRBD1 is a possible D gene (5 bases). The CDR3 spans 14 residues. Trimming removed 3 bases from V and 0 bases from J, with 5 bases in between. Germline loops: CDR1 MGHDK, CDR2 SYGVNS. This CDR3 reads CASSDRATNEKLFF. The CDR3, as DNA: TGTGCCAGCAGTGACAGGGCAACTAATGAAAAACTGTTTTTT.

The chain employs TRBV2 and TRBJ2-3; 9 bases are a match to TRBD1. The germline CDR1 and CDR2 sequences are SNHLY and FYNNEI. V shed 4 bases and J 3 bases; nucleotides not matched to a gene: 8. This CDR3 is built from 16 residues. CDR3 coding DNA: TGTGCCAGCAGTGGTTTCGGACAGGGGAGGACAGATACGCAGTATTTT. Protein product: CASSGFGQGRTDTQYF. Together with reference TRBV2 and TRBJ2-3, the CDR3 gives the full variable domain: EPEVTQTPSHQVTQMGQEVILRCVPISNHLYFYWYRQILGQKVEFLVSFYNNEISEKSEIFDDQFSVERPDGSNFTLKIRSTKLEDSAMYFCASSGFGQGRTDTQYFGPGTRLTVL.